This T cell receptor (beta chain) was retrieved from a study of blood T cell repertoires in COVID-19. The CDR3 loop spans 16 amino acids. Germline V lookup: CDR1 ENHRY, CDR2 SYGVKD. With V trimmed by 0 bases and J by 1 base, 1 base remained unmatched. Authors' methods: For nucleated cells, counts were estimated from reference gene primer amplification. Profiling relied on immunoSEQ multiplex PCR, and the TCRdb table lists in-frame clones only, not all of them. V, J and clone size reflect that table, while D and trimming were determined from the DNA. The sample has hundreds of thousands of clones, about 86% seen once.

The source is an elderly man with acute or convalescent COVID-19. The chain combines TRBV10-3 with TRBJ2-1; TRBD1 agrees at 9 bases. Sequences were obtained from peripheral blood. CDR3 sequence (DNA): TGTGCCATCAGTGAGTCGACAGGGGGATCCTACAATGAGCAGTTCTTC. The encoded protein is CAISESTGGSYNEQFF.